This entry features one T cell receptor (beta chain) sequence. Germline CDR1 SEHNR, CDR2 FQNEAQ (reference sequence). The germline V and J ends were trimmed by 8 bases and 3 bases, with 11 bases remaining between them. CDR3 length: 12 amino acids. These data come from a study of OX40 agonist ivuxolimab in advanced cancers. Generated by immunoSEQ multiplex PCR, the TCRdb table keeps only in-frame clones and is missing some. The sample has more than 20,000 clones; more than 75% are singletons. The receptor was isolated from an adult with an advanced solid tumor such as melanoma, head and neck, liver or kidney cancer. The chain employs TRBV7-9 and TRBJ2-7; D not certain. The sample was CD4+ or CD8+ T cells sorted from blood, taken in a trial of the OX40 agonist ivuxolimab. The CDR3 nucleotides are TGTGCCAGCGCCGAGGTAAGCTACGAGCAGTACTTC. It yields the protein CASAEVSYEQYF.